This T cell receptor (beta chain) was identified in a study of radiotherapy plus CTLA-4 blockade in lung cancer. On the study more broadly: Objective responses arose in roughly 17% of patients, and 31% experienced disease control.

This clone was seen a few times. The antigen remains unidentified. The CDR3 runs to 14 residues. Germline loops: CDR1 MDHEN, CDR2 SYDVKM. V was clipped by 7 bases and J by 5 bases, with 14 bases between them. Study results and limitations: After radiotherapy and ipilimumab, tumor-derived clones expanded in peripheral blood.

The table came from immunoSEQ multiplex PCR; TCRdb's copy has only in-frame clones and leaves some out. This table has about 77,000 clones, less than 85% appearing once. This receptor was taken from a human donor with non-small cell lung cancer whose response to radiotherapy plus ipilimumab could not be evaluated. The chain employs TRBV28 and TRBJ2-2; D is possibly TRBD2 (5 bases). The material sequenced was peripheral blood, taken from a patient treated with radiotherapy plus ipilimumab. The CDR3 sequence: CASNEGMGTGELFF. The CDR3 nucleotides are TGTGCCAGCAATGAGGGAATGGGGACCGGGGAGCTGTTTTTT.